A selection of T cell receptor beta chains follows, all from one sample in a study of blood T cell repertoires in COVID-19. Method: immunoSEQ multiplex PCR; TCRdb's copy keeps in-frame clones and lacks some. The profile covers 170,000 or so clones, with roughly 84% appearing a single time and 2.5% to 3% taken by the ten largest. The sample was peripheral blood. These receptors were taken from a woman aged 55-69 years with acute or convalescent COVID-19. The CDR3 runs from the conserved cysteine through the conserved F or W. The order of the fields is CDR3 protein, CDR3 DNA, D gene, CDR3 length, clone size, V gene, J gene. A D gene is named only where the DNA matches it firmly. Size is omitted from some rows. Given values are once, few, many or a class for expanded clones.

CASSYSREWEQYF	TGTGCCAGCAGTTACTCTAGAGAGTGGGAGCAGTACTTC	-	13	-	TRBV6-2/TRBV6-3	TRBJ2-7
CASSFPTGGDGYTF	TGTGCCAGCAGCTTCCCCACAGGGGGAGATGGCTACACCTTC	TRBD1	14	-	TRBV5-6	TRBJ1-2
CASSLAPGTSGGTDTQYF	TGTGCCAGCAGCTTAGCTCCAGGGACTAGCGGGGGCACAGATACGCAGTATTTT	TRBD2	18	-	TRBV7-2	TRBJ2-3
CASSIGGRGREKLFF	TGTGCCAGTAGTATAGGAGGCAGGGGGCGGGAAAAACTGTTTTTT	TRBD1	15	-	TRBV19	TRBJ1-4
CASSVGVGTGNQPQHF	TGTGCCAGCAGCGTAGGAGTAGGGACAGGCAATCAGCCCCAGCATTTT	TRBD1	16	-	TRBV9	TRBJ1-5
CASSFTPGGLNYGYTF	TGTGCCAGCAGCTTTACGCCAGGGGGCTTGAACTATGGCTACACCTTC	TRBD1	16	few	TRBV5-6	TRBJ1-2
CASSLAQGGNTIYF	TGCGCCAGCAGCTTGGCACAGGGTGGAAACACCATATATTTT	-	14	-	TRBV5-1	TRBJ1-3
CASSLVTSYEQYF	TGCGCCAGCAGCTTGGTCACTTCCTACGAGCAGTACTTC	-	13	-	TRBV5-1	TRBJ2-7
CASSLWTSGGETQYF	TGTGCCAGCAGTTTATGGACTAGCGGAGGGGAGACCCAGTACTTC	TRBD2	15	-	TRBV28	TRBJ2-5
CASSAHRGQDQPQHF	TGTGCCAGCAGCGCCCACAGGGGTCAGGATCAGCCCCAGCATTTT	TRBD1	15	-	TRBV6-2/TRBV6-3	TRBJ1-5
CASNAKAGSYNEQFF	TGTGCCAGTAACGCGAAAGCGGGCTCCTACAATGAGCAGTTCTTC	-	15	-	TRBV19	TRBJ2-1
CASSRDRGSTGELFF	TGTGCCAGCAGTCGGGACAGGGGAAGCACCGGGGAGCTGTTTTTT	TRBD1	15	-	TRBV6-2/TRBV6-3	TRBJ2-2
CASRTGGSHEQYF	TGTGCCAGCAGGACAGGGGGTTCCCACGAGCAGTACTTC	TRBD1	13	-	TRBV6-5	TRBJ2-7
CASSQRQGNIFETQYF	TGTGCCAGCTCACAACGACAGGGTAACATTTTTGAGACCCAGTACTTC	TRBD1	16	-	TRBV18	TRBJ2-5
CASSQDGGNTGELFF	TGTGCCAGCAGCCAAGACGGAGGAAACACCGGGGAGCTGTTTTTT	-	15	-	TRBV4-2	TRBJ2-2
CATSASGGADTQYF	TGTGCCACCAGTGCCAGCGGGGGGGCCGATACGCAGTATTTT	TRBD2	14	-	TRBV24-1	TRBJ2-3
CASSLQGSGVYEQYF	TGTGCCAGCAGCTTGCAAGGGTCAGGGGTCTACGAGCAGTACTTC	-	15	-	TRBV11-2	TRBJ2-7
CASSLTGLRNTEAFF	TGTGCCAGCAGTTTAACGGGACTCAGGAACACTGAAGCTTTCTTT	-	15	few	TRBV27	TRBJ1-1